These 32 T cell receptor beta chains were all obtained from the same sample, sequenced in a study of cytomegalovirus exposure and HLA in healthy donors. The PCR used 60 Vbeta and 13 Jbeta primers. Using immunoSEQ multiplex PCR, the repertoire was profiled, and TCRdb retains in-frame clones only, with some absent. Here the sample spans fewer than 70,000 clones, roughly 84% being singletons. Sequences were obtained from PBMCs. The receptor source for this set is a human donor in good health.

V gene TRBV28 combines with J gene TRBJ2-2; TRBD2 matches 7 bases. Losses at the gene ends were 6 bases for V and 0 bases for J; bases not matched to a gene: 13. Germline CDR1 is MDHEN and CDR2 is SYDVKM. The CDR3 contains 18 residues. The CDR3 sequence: CASSFHPLAAPNTGELFF. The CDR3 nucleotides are TGTGCCAGCAGCTTCCACCCCCTAGCGGCCCCGAACACCGGGGAGCTGTTTTTT.

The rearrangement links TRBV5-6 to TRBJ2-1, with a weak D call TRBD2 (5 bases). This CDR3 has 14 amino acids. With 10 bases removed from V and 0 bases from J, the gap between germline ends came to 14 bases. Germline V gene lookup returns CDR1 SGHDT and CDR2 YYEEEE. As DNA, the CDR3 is TGTGCCTTTACCCGGGGTGGCTCCTACAATGAGCAGTTCTTC. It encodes CAFTRGGSYNEQFF.

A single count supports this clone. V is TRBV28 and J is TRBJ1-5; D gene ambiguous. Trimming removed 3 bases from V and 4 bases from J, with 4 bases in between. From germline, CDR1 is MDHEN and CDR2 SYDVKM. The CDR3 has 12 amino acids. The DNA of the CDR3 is TGTGCCAGCAGTTTCTTTAATCAGCCCCAGCATTTT. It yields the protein CASSFFNQPQHF.

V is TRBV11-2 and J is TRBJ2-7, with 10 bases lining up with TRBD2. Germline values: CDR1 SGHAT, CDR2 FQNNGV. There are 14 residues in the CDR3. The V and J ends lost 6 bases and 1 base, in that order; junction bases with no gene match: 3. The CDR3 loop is CASRETSGSYEQYF. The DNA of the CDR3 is TGTGCCAGCAGAGAGACTAGCGGGTCCTACGAGCAGTACTTC.

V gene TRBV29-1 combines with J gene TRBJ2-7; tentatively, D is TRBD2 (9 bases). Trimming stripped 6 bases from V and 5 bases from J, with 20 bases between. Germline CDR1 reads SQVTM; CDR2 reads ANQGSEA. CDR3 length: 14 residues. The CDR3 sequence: CSVTGVAGVDEQYF. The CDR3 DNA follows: TGCAGCGTGACAGGGGTAGCGGGAGTGGACGAGCAGTACTTC.

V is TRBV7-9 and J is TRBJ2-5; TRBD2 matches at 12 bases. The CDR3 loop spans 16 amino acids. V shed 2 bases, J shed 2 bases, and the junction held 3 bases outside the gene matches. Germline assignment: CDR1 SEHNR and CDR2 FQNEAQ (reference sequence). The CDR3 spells CASSLWTSGIQETQYF. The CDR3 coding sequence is TGTGCCAGCAGCTTATGGACTAGCGGGATACAAGAGACCCAGTACTTC.

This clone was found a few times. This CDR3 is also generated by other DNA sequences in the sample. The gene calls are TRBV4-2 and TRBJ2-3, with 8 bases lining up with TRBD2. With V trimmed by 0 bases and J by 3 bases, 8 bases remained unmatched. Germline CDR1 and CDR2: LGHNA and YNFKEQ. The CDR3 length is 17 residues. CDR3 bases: TGTGCCAGCAGCCAAGATTCGGGGGGGGCCGGGACAGATACGCAGTATTTT. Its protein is CASSQDSGGAGTDTQYF.

DNA of the CDR3: TGTGCCAGCAGCTTGTTGAGGACAGGGGGCACAGATACGCAGTATTTT. Amino acid sequence: CASSLLRTGGTDTQYF. The chain is built from TRBV5-6 and TRBJ2-3, with 9 nucleotides matching TRBD1. The J segment lost 1 base and the V segment lost 1 base, leaving 4 bases of the junction unmatched. Germline CDR1 and CDR2: SGHDT and YYEEEE. The CDR3 runs 16 residues.

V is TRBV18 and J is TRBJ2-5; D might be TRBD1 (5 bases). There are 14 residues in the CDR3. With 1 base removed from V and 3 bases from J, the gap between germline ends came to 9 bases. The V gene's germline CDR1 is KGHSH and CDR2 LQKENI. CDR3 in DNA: TGTGCCAGCTCACCACAAGGGGCCAAAGAGACCCAGTACTTC. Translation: CASSPQGAKETQYF.

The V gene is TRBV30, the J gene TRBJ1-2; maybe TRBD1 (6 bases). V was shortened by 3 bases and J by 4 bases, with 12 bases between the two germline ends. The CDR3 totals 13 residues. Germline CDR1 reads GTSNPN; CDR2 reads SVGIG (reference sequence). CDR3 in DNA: TGTGCCTGGAGCAGGGGAAGAATCTATGGCTACACCTTC. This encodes CAWSRGRIYGYTF.

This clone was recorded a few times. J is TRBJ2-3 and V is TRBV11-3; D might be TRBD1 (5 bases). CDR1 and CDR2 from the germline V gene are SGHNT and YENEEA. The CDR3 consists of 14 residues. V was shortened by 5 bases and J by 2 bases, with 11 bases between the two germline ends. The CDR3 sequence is CASSTGQNTDTQYF. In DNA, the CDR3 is TGTGCCAGCAGCACCGGACAAAACACAGATACGCAGTATTTT.

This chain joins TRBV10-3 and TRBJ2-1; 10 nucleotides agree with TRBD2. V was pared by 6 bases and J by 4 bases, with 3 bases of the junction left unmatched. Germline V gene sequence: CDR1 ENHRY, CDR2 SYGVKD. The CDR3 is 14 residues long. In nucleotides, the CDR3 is TGTGCCATCAGCGATAGCGGGGGGTACAATGAGCAGTTCTTC. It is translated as CAISDSGGYNEQFF.

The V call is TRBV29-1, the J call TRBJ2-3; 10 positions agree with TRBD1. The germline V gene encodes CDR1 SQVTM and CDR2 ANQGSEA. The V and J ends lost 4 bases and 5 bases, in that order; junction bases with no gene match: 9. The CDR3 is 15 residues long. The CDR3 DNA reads TGCAGCGTTGTTGATAGGGACAGGGGTGGAGATACGCAGTATTTT. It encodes CSVVDRDRGGDTQYF.

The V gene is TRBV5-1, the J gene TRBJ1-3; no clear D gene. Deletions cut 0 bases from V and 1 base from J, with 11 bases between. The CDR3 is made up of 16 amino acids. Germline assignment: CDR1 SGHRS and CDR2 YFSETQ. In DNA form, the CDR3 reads TGCGCCAGCAGCTTGGGGGTGACATTTTCTGGAAACACCATATATTTT. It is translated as CASSLGVTFSGNTIYF. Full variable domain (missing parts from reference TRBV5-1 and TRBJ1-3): KAGVTQTPRYLIKTRGQQVTLSCSPISGHRSVSWYQQTPGQGLQFLFEYFSETQRNKGNFPGRFSGRQFSNSRSEMNVSTLELGDSALYLCASSLGVTFSGNTIYFGEGSWLTVV.

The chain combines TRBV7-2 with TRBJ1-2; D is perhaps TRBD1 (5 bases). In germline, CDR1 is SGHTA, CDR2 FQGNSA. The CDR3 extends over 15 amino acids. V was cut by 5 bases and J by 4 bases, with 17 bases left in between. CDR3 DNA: TGTGCCAGCAGCCCAGGGAGGGGCCCCCTCTATGGCTACACCTTC. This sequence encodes CASSPGRGPLYGYTF.

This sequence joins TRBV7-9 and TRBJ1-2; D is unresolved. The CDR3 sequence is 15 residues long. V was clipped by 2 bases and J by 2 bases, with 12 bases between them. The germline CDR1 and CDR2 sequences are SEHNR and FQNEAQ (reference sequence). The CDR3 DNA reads TGTGCCAGCAGCTTATCTGTGTCGGGAAACTATGGCTACACCTTC. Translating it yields CASSLSVSGNYGYTF.

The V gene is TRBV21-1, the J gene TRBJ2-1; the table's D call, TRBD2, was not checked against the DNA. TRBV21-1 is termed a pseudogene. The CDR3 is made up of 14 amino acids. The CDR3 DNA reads TGTGCCAGCAGGGCGGGAGGAGGCGTGGATGAGCAGTTCTTC. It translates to CASRAGGGVDEQFF.

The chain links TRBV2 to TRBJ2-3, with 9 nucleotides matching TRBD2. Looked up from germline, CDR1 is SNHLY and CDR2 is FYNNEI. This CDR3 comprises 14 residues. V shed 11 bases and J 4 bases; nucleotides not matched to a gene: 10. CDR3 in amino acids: CAARSGRRADTQYF. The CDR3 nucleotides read TGTGCCGCAAGAAGCGGGAGGAGAGCAGATACGCAGTATTTT.

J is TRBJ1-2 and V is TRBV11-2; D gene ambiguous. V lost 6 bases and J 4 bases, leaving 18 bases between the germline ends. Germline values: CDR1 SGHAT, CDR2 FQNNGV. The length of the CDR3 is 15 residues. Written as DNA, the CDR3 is TGTGCCAGCAGGCATTACAACATCAGAACCTATGGCTACACCTTC. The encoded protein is CASRHYNIRTYGYTF.

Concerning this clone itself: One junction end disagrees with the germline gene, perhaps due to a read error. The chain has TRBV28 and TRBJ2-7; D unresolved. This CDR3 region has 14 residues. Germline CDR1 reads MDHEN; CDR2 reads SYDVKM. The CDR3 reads CASSLYGSTYGQYF. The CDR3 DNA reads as TGTGCCAGCAGCCTTTACGGGTCCACGTACGGGCAGTACTTC.

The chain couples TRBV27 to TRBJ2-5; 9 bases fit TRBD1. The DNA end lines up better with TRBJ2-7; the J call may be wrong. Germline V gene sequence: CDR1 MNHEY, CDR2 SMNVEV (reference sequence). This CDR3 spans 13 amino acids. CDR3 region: CASSSRQGGEQYF. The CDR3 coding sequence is TGTGCCAGCAGTTCCAGACAGGGGGGCGAGCAGTACTTC.

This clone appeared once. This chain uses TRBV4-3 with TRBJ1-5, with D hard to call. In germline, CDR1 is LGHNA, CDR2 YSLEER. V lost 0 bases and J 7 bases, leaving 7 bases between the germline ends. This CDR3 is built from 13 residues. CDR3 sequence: CASSQDLEQPQHF. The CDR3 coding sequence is TGCGCCAGCAGCCAAGATCTAGAGCAGCCCCAGCATTTT.

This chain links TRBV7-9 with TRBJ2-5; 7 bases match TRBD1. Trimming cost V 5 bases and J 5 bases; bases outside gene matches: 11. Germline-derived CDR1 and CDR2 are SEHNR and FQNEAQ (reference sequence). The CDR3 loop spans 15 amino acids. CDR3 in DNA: TGTGCCAGCAGCCGACTCGACAGGGTAGGGGAGACCCAGTACTTC. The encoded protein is CASSRLDRVGETQYF.

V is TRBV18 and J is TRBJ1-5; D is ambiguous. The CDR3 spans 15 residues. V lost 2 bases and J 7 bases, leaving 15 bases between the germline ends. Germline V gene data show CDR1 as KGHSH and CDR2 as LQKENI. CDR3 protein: CASSPDSTTKQPQHF. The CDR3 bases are TGTGCCAGCTCACCAGATTCTACGACTAAACAGCCCCAGCATTTT. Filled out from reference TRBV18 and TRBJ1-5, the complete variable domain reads NAGVMQNPRHLVRRRGQEARLRCSPMKGHSHVYWYRQLPEEGLKFMVYLQKENIIDESGMPKERFSAEFPKEGPSILRIQQVVRGDSAAYFCASSPDSTTKQPQHFGDGTRLSIL.

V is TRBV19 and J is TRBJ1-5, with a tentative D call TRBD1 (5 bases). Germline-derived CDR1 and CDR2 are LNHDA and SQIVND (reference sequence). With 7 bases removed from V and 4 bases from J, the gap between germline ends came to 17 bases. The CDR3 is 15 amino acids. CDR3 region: CASISAGDPNQPQHF. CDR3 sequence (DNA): TGTGCCAGTATTTCGGCGGGGGACCCAAATCAGCCCCAGCATTTT.

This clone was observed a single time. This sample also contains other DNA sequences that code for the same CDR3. In DNA form, the CDR3 reads TGTGCCAGCAGTGACTCGACTAGCGGGGGTTACAATGAGCAGTTCTTC. Translation: CASSDSTSGGYNEQFF. This chain links TRBV6-4 with TRBJ2-1; 12 bases line up with TRBD2. The J segment lost 4 bases and the V segment lost 0 bases, leaving 1 base of the junction unmatched. CDR1 is MRHNA and CDR2 is SNTAGT in the germline V gene. The CDR3 contains 16 residues.

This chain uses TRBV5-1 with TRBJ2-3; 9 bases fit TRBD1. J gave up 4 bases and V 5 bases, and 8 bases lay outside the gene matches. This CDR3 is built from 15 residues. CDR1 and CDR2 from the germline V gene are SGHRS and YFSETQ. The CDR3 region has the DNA TGCGCCAGCAGTTCCGGGACAGGGTTATCAGATACGCAGTATTTT. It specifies CASSSGTGLSDTQYF.

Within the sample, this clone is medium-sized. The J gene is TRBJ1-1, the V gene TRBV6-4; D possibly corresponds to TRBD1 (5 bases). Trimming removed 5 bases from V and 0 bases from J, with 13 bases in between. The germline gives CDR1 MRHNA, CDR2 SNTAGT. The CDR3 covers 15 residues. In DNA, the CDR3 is TGTGCCAGCAGTCCTGATCAGGGCATGAACACTGAAGCTTTCTTT. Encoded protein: CASSPDQGMNTEAFF.

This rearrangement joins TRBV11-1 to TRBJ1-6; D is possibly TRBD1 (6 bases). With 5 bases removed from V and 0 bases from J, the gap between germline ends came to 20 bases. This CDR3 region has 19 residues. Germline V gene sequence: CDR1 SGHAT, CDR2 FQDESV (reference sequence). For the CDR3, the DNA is TGTGCCAGCAGCCTTGATTTGGGGGCTATCTTCTCCTATAATTCACCCCTCCACTTT. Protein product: CASSLDLGAIFSYNSPLHF.

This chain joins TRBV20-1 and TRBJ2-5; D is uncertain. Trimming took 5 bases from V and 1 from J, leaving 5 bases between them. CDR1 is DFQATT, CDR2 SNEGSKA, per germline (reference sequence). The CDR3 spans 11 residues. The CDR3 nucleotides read TGCAGTGCTCAGGTCCAAGAGACCCAGTACTTC. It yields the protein CSAQVQETQYF.

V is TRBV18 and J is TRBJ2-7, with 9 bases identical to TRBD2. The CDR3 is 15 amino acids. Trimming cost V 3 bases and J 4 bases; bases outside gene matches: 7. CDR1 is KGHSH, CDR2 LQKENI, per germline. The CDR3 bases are TGTGCCAGCTCACCGAGTAGCGGGAGCGCATACGAGCAGTACTTC. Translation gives CASSPSSGSAYEQYF.

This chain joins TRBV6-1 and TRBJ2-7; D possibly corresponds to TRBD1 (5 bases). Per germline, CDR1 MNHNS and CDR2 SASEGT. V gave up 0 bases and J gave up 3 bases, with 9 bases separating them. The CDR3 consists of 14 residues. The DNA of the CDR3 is TGTGCCAGCAGTGAAGCAGGACATTTCTACGAGCAGTACTTC. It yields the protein CASSEAGHFYEQYF.